The clone carrying this T cell receptor beta chain showed up many times. Its antigen is as yet unknown. The V gene's germline CDR1 is SGHTS and CDR2 YDEGEE. Trimming shortened V by 4 bases and J by 0 bases, and 9 bases separated the two germline ends. This CDR3 has 14 residues. Template material for amplifying TCR beta CDR3 regions consisted of RNA transcripts. RT-PCR in the first round (using the HTBI primer set) targeted the TCR CDR3. TCRdb reprocessed the multiplex PCR reads via MiXCR and lists one record per CDR3 protein. Of 250,000 to 300,000 distinct CDR3 sequences listed, about 15% are singletons. This sample stems from a study of T cells in Graves' hyperthyroidism and ophthalmopathy. Notes on the study in general: A model of 13 V-J pairs discriminated ophthalmopathy from stable hyperthyroidism. Ophthalmopathy, which appeared later, was predicted by the model a median about 6 months before onset.

Subjects with ophthalmopathy showed a Clinical Activity Score no lower than 3, a NOSPECS grade no lower than 4, and a duration shorter than 3 months. The sequence was collected from a woman aged 55-70 years with Graves' ophthalmopathy. V is TRBV5-8 and J is TRBJ2-3; D not resolved. The sequenced sample was blood. CDR3 amino acids: CASSPGLSTDTQYF. In DNA, the CDR3 is TGTGCCAGCAGCCCAGGTCTGAGCACAGATACGCAGTATTTT.